The 5 T cell receptor beta chains below were found in one sample sequenced in a study of regulatory T cells in long-lasting Graves disease. Time point noted: newly diagnosed GD, antithyroid drugs for less than 3 months. TCR sequences were obtained from RNA taken from PBMCs. iRepertoire HTBI primers and Arm-PCR of CDR3 regions built TCR beta libraries. TCRdb analysed the multiplex PCR reads with MiXCR anew, one entry per CDR3 protein. The sample consists of 580,000 or so distinct CDR3 sequences, about 16% of them appearing once. The same sample was also studied in work on T cells in Graves' hyperthyroidism and ophthalmopathy.

Sequenced material: peripheral blood mononuclear cells (PBMCs), taken at new diagnosis, from a patient treated with antithyroid drugs. The receptors shown here come from a man between 18 and 29 years old with Graves disease.

This clonotype showed up many times. The genes are TRBV20-1 and TRBJ1-2; no clear D. Trimming removed 3 bases from V and 9 bases from J, with 14 bases in between. The germline CDR1 and CDR2 sequences are DFQATT and SNEGSKA (reference sequence). The CDR3 totals 12 residues. The CDR3 nucleotides are TGCAGTGCTAGCGCACCCCAAAGGAGCTACACCTTC. Translated: CSASAPQRSYTF.

The chain carries TRBV20-1 and TRBJ2-5, with D maybe TRBD1 (6 bases). The CDR3 length is 11 residues. The germline gives CDR1 DFQATT, CDR2 SNEGSKA (reference sequence). The V end was cut by 6 bases, the J end by 7 bases, with 12 bases between. CDR3 residues: CSASRGGTQYF. CDR3 nucleotide sequence: TGCAGTGCCTCGCGAGGGGGGACCCAGTACTTC.

This clonotype was recorded at least ten times. The chain combines TRBV28 with TRBJ2-7, with D maybe TRBD2 (6 bases). With 5 bases removed from V and 5 bases from J, the gap between germline ends came to 16 bases. Germline CDR1 is MDHEN and CDR2 is SYDVKM. The CDR3 has 14 residues. CDR3 bases: TGTGCCAGCAGTCCATCCCGGGGGATACACGAGCAGTACTTC. Translation gives CASSPSRGIHEQYF.

This rearrangement joins TRBV7-3 to TRBJ2-2; D not certain. Germline loops: CDR1 SGHTA, CDR2 FQGTGA. V lost 1 base and J lost 9, with 12 bases in between. There are 14 residues in the CDR3. The CDR3 region has the DNA TGTGCCAGCAGCTTAAGACTGAATGACCGGGAGCTGTTTTTT. Its protein product is CASSLRLNDRELFF.

The sample holds many counts of this clonotype. The genes are TRBV28 and TRBJ1-1; unclear D gene. Deletions cut 8 bases from V and 1 base from J, with 14 bases between. Germline V lookup: CDR1 MDHEN, CDR2 SYDVKM. The CDR3 runs 14 residues. The CDR3 DNA is TGTGCCAGCTTCGAGAGGGCTTCGAACACTGAAGCTTTCTTT. Protein product: CASFERASNTEAFF.